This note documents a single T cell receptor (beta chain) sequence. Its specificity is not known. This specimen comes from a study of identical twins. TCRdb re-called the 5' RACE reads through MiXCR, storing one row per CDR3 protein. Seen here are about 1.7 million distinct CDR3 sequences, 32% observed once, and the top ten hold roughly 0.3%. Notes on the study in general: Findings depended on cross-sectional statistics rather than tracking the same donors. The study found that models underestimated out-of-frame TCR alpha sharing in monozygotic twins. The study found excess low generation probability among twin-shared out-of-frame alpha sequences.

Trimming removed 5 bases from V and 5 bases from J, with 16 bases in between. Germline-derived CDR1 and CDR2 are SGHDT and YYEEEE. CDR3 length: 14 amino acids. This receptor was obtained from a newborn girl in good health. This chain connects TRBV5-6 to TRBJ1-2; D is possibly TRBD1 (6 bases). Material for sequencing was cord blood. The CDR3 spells CASRRDQGPYGYTF. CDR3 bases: TGTGCCAGCAGAAGGGATCAGGGGCCATATGGCTACACCTTC.